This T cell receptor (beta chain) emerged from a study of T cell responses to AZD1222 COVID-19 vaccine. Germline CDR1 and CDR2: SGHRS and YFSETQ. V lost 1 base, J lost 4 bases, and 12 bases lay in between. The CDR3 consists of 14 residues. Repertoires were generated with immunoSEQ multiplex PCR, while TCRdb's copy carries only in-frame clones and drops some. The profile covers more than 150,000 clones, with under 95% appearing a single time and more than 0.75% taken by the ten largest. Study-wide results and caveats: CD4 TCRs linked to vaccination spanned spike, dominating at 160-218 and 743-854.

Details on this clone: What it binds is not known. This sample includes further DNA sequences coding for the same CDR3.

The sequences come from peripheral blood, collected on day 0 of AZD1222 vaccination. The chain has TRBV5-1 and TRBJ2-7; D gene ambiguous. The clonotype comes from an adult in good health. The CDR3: CASSLRAETYEQYF. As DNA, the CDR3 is TGCGCCAGCAGCTTGAGGGCCGAAACTTACGAGCAGTACTTC.